Listed here are 15 T cell receptor beta chains from one sample, sequenced in a study of Tregs in tolerant kidney transplant recipients. The repertoire was sequenced with immunoSEQ multiplex PCR; TCRdb's copy has only in-frame clones and lacks some. The data contain around 43,000 clones, roughly nine tenths of them singletons. Sample: Tregs from blood. These receptors all stem from a human donor in good health.

The chain uses TRBV27 and TRBJ1-6; no reliable D call. Germline V gene sequence: CDR1 MNHEY, CDR2 SMNVEV (reference sequence). The V gene lost 7 bases and the J gene lost 5 bases, with 18 bases spanning the gap. The CDR3 consists of 16 residues. Here the CDR3 reads CASNLKGRSDNSPLHF. CDR3 nucleotide sequence: TGTGCCAGCAATCTTAAGGGCAGGAGTGATAATTCACCCCTCCACTTT.

The gene calls are TRBV5-4 and TRBJ1-6; 7 bases map to TRBD1. V gave up 5 bases and J gave up 7 bases; unmatched junction bases: 9. Germline V gives CDR1 SGHNT, CDR2 YYREEE (reference sequence). The CDR3 length is 15 residues. The CDR3 bases are TGTGCCAGCAGGGGGGGAGGGGGCCTCAATTCACCCCTCCACTTT. The encoded protein is CASRGGGGLNSPLHF.

The chain has TRBV2 and TRBJ2-1, with D possibly being TRBD2 (5 bases). The CDR3 runs 13 residues. Trimming shortened V by 7 bases and J by 0 bases, and 7 bases separated the two germline ends. From germline, CDR1 is SNHLY and CDR2 FYNNEI. CDR3 sequence: CASNRDSYNEQFF. In DNA form, the CDR3 reads TGTGCCAGCAACCGGGACTCCTACAATGAGCAGTTCTTC.

This chain joins TRBV7-3 and TRBJ2-2; a possible D gene is TRBD1 (5 bases). Trimming cost V 1 base and J 6 bases, with 9 bases left between them. There are 14 residues in the CDR3. CDR1 SGHTA and CDR2 FQGTGA come from the germline V gene. The CDR3 coding sequence is TGTGCCAGCAGCTTAAGTCAAGGGGCCGGGGAGCTGTTTTTT. It encodes CASSLSQGAGELFF. Together with reference TRBV7-3 and TRBJ2-2, the CDR3 gives the full variable domain: GAGVSQTPSNKVTEKGKYVELRCDPISGHTALYWYRQSLGQGPEFLIYFQGTGAADDSGLPNDRFFAVRPEGSVSTLKIQRTERGDSAVYLCASSLSQGAGELFFGEGSRLTVL.

This rearrangement joins TRBV7-9 to TRBJ1-2; the D gene is possibly TRBD1 (5 bases). Germline loops: CDR1 SEHNR, CDR2 FQNEAQ (reference sequence). Between the trimmed V and J ends, which lost 5 bases and 3 bases, there was a span of 13 bases. The CDR3 loop spans 14 amino acids. CDR3 DNA: TGTGCCAGCAGCGTCGCCTCAGGGTACTATGGCTACACCTTC. Encoded protein: CASSVASGYYGYTF.

This chain connects TRBV6-5 to TRBJ1-2; D gene ambiguous. CDR1 is MNHEY, CDR2 SVGAGI, per germline. This CDR3 is 13 amino acids long. The V end lost 2 bases, the J end lost 4 bases, and 8 bases lay between the germline ends. This chain's CDR3 is CASSYRASYGYTF. The CDR3, as DNA: TGTGCCAGCAGTTACAGGGCCTCCTATGGCTACACCTTC.

V gene TRBV5-4 combines with J gene TRBJ1-2, with a weak D call TRBD1 (5 bases). V was pared by 0 bases and J by 4 bases, with 13 bases between. There are 15 residues in the CDR3. From germline, CDR1 is SGHNT and CDR2 YYREEE (reference sequence). CDR3 sequence: CASSLAKARVYGYTF. The CDR3 DNA reads as TGTGCCAGCAGCTTGGCCAAGGCCAGGGTCTATGGCTACACCTTC.

J is TRBJ2-1 and V is TRBV6-4; 7 nucleotides agree with TRBD2. From germline, CDR1 is MRHNA and CDR2 SNTAGT. The CDR3 is made up of 10 amino acids. Unmatched junction bases numbered 0, after V lost 6 bases and J lost 10 bases. CDR3: CASSGREQFF. The DNA of the CDR3 is TGTGCCAGCAGCGGGAGGGAGCAGTTCTTC.

This clone occurred once. The chain joins TRBV11-3 to TRBJ2-1; D unresolved. The CDR3 is made up of 13 amino acids. From germline, CDR1 is SGHNT and CDR2 YENEEA. V lost 4 bases and J lost 5, with 9 bases in between. CDR3 DNA sequence: TGTGCCAGCAGCTCCCCCCCACACAATGAGCAGTTCTTC. Translation: CASSSPPHNEQFF. Full variable domain (outside the CDR3, taken from reference TRBV11-3 and TRBJ2-1): EAGVVQSPRYKIIEKKQPVAFWCNPISGHNTLYWYLQNLGQGPELLIRYENEEAVDDSQLPKDRFSAERLKGVDSTLKIQPAELGDSAVYLCASSSPPHNEQFFGPGTRLTVL.

This clone showed up just once. This chain joins TRBV20-1 and TRBJ2-5, with D unresolved. CDR1 and CDR2 (germline): DFQATT, SNEGSKA (reference sequence). The CDR3 loop spans 11 amino acids. V was shortened by 6 bases and J by 4 bases, with 9 bases between the two germline ends. CDR3 amino acids: CSAEPRETQYF. The CDR3 DNA reads TGCAGTGCGGAGCCCCGAGAGACCCAGTACTTC.

The chain couples TRBV2 to TRBJ2-5; the D gene is possibly TRBD1 (6 bases). Trimming shortened V by 4 bases and J by 3 bases, and 15 bases separated the two germline ends. CDR3 size: 15 residues. Germline lookup yields CDR1 SNHLY and CDR2 FYNNEI. The chain's CDR3 is CASSVGSGAEETQYF. CDR3 bases: TGTGCCAGCAGTGTGGGGTCAGGGGCTGAAGAGACCCAGTACTTC.

V is TRBV9 and J is TRBJ2-2, with TRBD2 matching over 13 bases. Looked up from germline, CDR1 is SGDLS and CDR2 is YYNGEE. The CDR3 extends over 19 amino acids. Trimming removed 3 bases from V and 1 base from J; junction bases left unmatched: 9. The CDR3 DNA is TGTGCCAGCAGCGACACCCAGGGACTAGCGGGGTTGAACACCGGGGAGCTGTTTTTT. Translating gives CASSDTQGLAGLNTGELFF.

The chain combines TRBV19 with TRBJ2-4; possibly TRBD2 for D (5 bases). The end of the DNA is better explained by TRBJ2-1, so the J call may be wrong. The CDR3 consists of 16 residues. The V gene's germline CDR1 is LNHDA and CDR2 SQIVND (reference sequence). This chain's CDR3 is CASSITRDFGKNIQFF. The CDR3 DNA is TGTGCCAGTAGTATTACGAGGGATTTTGGCAAAAACATTCAGTTCTTC.

The chain uses TRBV5-1 and TRBJ2-5; perhaps TRBD1 as D (5 bases). The DNA end is more similar to TRBJ2-7, so the J call may be wrong. The CDR3 is 14 amino acids. Germline values: CDR1 SGHRS, CDR2 YFSETQ. CDR3 nucleotides: TGCGCCAGCAGCTCCCAACCCGACAGCTCCGAGCAGTACTTC. Encoded protein: CASSSQPDSSEQYF.

The J gene is TRBJ2-3, the V gene TRBV5-1; TRBD1 or TRBD2 may be the D gene (6 bases each). Trimming removed 5 bases at V and 1 base at J, with 20 bases between. The germline gives CDR1 SGHRS, CDR2 YFSETQ. This CDR3 has 17 amino acids. The CDR3 is CASREGGQSTRTDTQYF. In DNA form, the CDR3 reads TGCGCCAGCAGGGAGGGAGGACAGTCTACCCGCACAGATACGCAGTATTTT.